This entry features one T cell receptor beta chain sequence. Its matching antigen is unknown. The V and J ends lost 5 bases and 4 bases, in that order; junction bases with no gene match: 11. Germline CDR1 is DFQATT and CDR2 is SNEGSKA (reference sequence). CDR3 size: 16 residues. This record comes from a study of T cell repertoires in cytomegalovirus infection. On the study more broadly: Recently described HLA-C-restricted plus well-studied HLA-B-restricted CMV epitopes were used. Study results and limitations: There were HLA-C-restricted CMV-specific TCR beta clonotypes dominating the ex vivo response. Of the TCR beta families, the public ones yielded a cumulative frequency that identified carriers of CMV plus the relevant HLA.

TCRdb reprocessed the reads via MiXCR and lists one record per CDR3 protein. The table has roughly 860,000 distinct CDR3 sequences, around a third seen once. V and J are TRBV20-1 and TRBJ2-1, with TRBD1 identical over 10 bases. This receptor was identified in a human donor in good health (CMV status not recorded). Some clones in this sample may be carry-over from other donors' samples. Sequencing used cultured CD8+ T cells from PBMCs, obtained from culture after CMV antigen stimulation. The CDR3 loop reads CSARTPGQGFYNEQFF. The CDR3 DNA is TGCAGTGCTCGAACCCCGGGACAGGGGTTTTACAATGAGCAGTTCTTC.